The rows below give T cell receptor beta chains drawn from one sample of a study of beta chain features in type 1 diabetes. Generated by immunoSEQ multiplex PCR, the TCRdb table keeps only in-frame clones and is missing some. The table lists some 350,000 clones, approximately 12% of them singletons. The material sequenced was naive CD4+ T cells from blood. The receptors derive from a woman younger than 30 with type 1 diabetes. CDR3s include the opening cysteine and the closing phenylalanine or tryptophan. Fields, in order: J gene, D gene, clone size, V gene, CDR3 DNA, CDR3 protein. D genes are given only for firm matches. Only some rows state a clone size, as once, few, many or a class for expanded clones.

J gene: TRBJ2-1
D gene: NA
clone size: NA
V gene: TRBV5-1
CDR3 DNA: TGCGCCAGCATCAATCCTAACGACAATGAGCAGTTCTTC
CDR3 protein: CASINPNDNEQFF

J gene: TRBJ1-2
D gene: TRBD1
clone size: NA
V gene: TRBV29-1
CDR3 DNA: TGCAGCGTGTCGGGGACAGGGGTCTATGGCTACACCTTC
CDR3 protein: CSVSGTGVYGYTF

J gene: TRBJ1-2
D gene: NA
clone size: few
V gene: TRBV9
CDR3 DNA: TGTGCCAGCAGCCCAGACTCTCCTAACTATGGCTACACCTTC
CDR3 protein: CASSPDSPNYGYTF

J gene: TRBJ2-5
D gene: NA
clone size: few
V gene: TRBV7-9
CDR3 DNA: TGTGCCAGCAGCTTCTGGCACCAGCAAGAGACCCAGTACTTC
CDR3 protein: CASSFWHQQETQYF

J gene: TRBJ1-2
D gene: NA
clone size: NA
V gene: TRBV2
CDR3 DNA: TGTGCCAGCAGTGAATTGCCGGGATCGTATGGCTACACCTTC
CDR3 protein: CASSELPGSYGYTF

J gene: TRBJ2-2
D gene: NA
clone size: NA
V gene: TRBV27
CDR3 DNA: TGTGCCAGCAGTGGAGGGGTGGGGGAGCTGTTTTTT
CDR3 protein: CASSGGVGELFF

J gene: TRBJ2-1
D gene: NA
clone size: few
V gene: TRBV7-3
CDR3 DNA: TGTGCCAGCAGCCCCACCTTTCTCAGCAATGAGCAGTTCTTC
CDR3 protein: CASSPTFLSNEQFF

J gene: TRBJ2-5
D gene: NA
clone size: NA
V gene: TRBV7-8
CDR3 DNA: TGTGCCAGCAGCTTAGTCGCTAAAGAGACCCAGTACTTC
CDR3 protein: CASSLVAKETQYF

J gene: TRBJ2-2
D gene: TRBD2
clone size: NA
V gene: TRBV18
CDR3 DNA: TGTGCCAGCTCACGAGCGGGAGTCAGCACCGGGGAGCTGTTTTTT
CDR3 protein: CASSRAGVSTGELFF

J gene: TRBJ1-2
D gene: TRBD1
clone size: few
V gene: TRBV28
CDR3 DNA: TGTGCCAGCAGTGGGACAGGGGGCTATGGCTACACCTTC
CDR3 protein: CASSGTGGYGYTF

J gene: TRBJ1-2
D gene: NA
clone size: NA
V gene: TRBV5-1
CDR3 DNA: TGCGCCAGCAGCTTGGCAACAGGGCGGTATGGCTACACCTTC
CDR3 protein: CASSLATGRYGYTF

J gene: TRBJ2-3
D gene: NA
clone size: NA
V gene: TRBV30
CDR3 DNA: TGTGCCTGGAGTGTACACCTCACAGATACGCAGTATTTT
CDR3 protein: CAWSVHLTDTQYF

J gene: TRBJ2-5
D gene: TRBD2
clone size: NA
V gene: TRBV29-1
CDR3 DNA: TGCAGCGTTGAAGACAGCGGGAAGATGACCCAGTACTTC
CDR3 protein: CSVEDSGKMTQYF

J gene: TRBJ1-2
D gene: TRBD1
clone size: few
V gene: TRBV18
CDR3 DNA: TGTGCCAGCTCACCGGCCTTGGGACAGATTAACTATGGCTACACCTTC
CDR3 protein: CASSPALGQINYGYTF

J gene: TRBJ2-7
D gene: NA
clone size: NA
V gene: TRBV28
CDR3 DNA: TGTGCCAGCAGTTTAAAACAGCCTACCTCCTACGAGCAGTACTTC
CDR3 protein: CASSLKQPTSYEQYF

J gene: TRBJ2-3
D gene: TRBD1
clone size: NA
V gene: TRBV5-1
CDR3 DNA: TGCGCCAGCAGCCACGGACAGGGCACAGATACGCAGTATTTT
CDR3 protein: CASSHGQGTDTQYF

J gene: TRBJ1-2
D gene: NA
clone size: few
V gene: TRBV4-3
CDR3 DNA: TGCGCCAGCAGCCAAGAGTATGGGGCTGGCTACACCTTC
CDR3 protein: CASSQEYGAGYTF

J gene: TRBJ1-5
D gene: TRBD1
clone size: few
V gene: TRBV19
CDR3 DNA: TGTGCCAGTAGTGGGAGACAGGGGAATCAGCCCCAGCATTTT
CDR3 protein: CASSGRQGNQPQHF

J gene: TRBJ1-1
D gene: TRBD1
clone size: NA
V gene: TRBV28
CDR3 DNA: TGTGCCAGCAGTTTAGCAGGGGGTGAAGCTTTCTTT
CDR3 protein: CASSLAGGEAFF

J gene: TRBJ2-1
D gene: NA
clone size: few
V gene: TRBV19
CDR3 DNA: TGTGCCAGTAAGCAAGCGGGCTACAATGAGCAGTTCTTC
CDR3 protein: CASKQAGYNEQFF

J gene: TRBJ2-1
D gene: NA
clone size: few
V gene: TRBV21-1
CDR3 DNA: TGTGCCAGCAGCAAAAGGCTCGGAGGGACAGGCCGACTCGGGGATGAGCAGTTCTTC
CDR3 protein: CASSKRLGGTGRLGDEQFF

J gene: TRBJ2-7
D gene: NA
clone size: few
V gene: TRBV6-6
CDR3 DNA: TGTGCCAGCAGTCAGCCCGGGAGTTCCCACGAGCAGTACTTC
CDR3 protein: CASSQPGSSHEQYF